The 20 T cell receptor beta chains given below trace back to one sample, sequenced in a study of vaccination effects on CD4 cells after COVID-19. Generated by immunoSEQ multiplex PCR, the TCRdb table keeps only in-frame clones and is missing some. The sample carries 20,000 to 30,000 clones, almost 70% recorded once. These receptors are not linked to any known antigen. Using viral peptide pools, the ViraFEST assay grew out antigen-specific CD4+ T cells prior to sequencing. Isolating CD4+ T cells followed more than eight days of culture. Two-dose vaccination with either BNT162b2 or mRNA-1273 was given to the participants. The sequencing here drew on CD4+ T cells from PBMCs cultured with SARS-CoV-2 spike peptides, taken after COVID-19 vaccination. The receptors were sampled from a human donor who received a COVID-19 vaccine.

The CDR3 spells CASTLSGQPGNTIYF. The CDR3 coding sequence is TGCGCCAGCACCTTATCGGGACAGCCTGGAAACACCATATATTTT. This rearrangement joins TRBV5-1 to TRBJ1-3, with 7 nucleotides matching TRBD1. Trimming removed 6 bases from V and 2 bases from J; junction bases left unmatched: 8. This CDR3 spans 15 amino acids. In germline, CDR1 is SGHRS, CDR2 YFSETQ.

This clone was observed a handful of times. The rearrangement uses TRBV3-1 (or the pseudogene TRBV3-2) and TRBJ1-1; D remains unclear. Germline V gives CDR1 LGHDT, CDR2 YNNKEL (reference sequence). The CDR3 has 14 amino acids. V lost 2 bases to trimming and J lost 1 base, with 8 bases between them. The CDR3: CASSQPGGNTEAFF. Here the CDR3 DNA reads TGTGCCAGCAGCCAACCCGGCGGGAACACTGAAGCTTTCTTT.

The chain recombines TRBV5-4 with TRBJ2-7; D ambiguous. Germline V gives CDR1 SGHNT, CDR2 YYREEE (reference sequence). V lost 4 bases and J 6 bases, leaving 11 bases between the germline ends. The CDR3 is made up of 12 amino acids. DNA of the CDR3: TGTGCCAGCAGCGCGGTAGTGGGCGAGCAGTACTTC. This codes for CASSAVVGEQYF.

The chain joins TRBV4-1 to TRBJ1-2; 8 bases map to TRBD1. Germline V lookup: CDR1 MGHRA, CDR2 YSYEKL. V shed 0 bases and J 1 base; nucleotides not matched to a gene: 13. The CDR3 spans 19 residues. The CDR3 DNA reads TGCGCCAGCAGCCAAGATCCAACCTATGACAGGGGTCATAACTATGGCTACACCTTC. This gives the protein CASSQDPTYDRGHNYGYTF.

Here the CDR3 DNA reads TGTGCCAGTATTTCCGGGCAGGGTTTGAGCGAGCAGTACTTC. It specifies CASISGQGLSEQYF. V usage is TRBV19 and J usage is TRBJ2-7; possibly TRBD1 for D (5 bases). Germline V gene sequence: CDR1 LNHDA, CDR2 SQIVND (reference sequence). This CDR3 is 14 amino acids long. The germline V and J ends were trimmed by 7 bases and 6 bases, with 19 bases remaining between them.

This clone counts as medium-sized. The chain uses TRBV7-8 and TRBJ2-2, with 8 positions matching TRBD1. The CDR3 runs to 16 residues. Germline CDR1 reads SGHVS; CDR2 reads FQNEAQ. V was clipped by 5 bases and J by 2 bases; unmatched bases: 7. The CDR3 loop reads CASSVRGPANTGELFF. In DNA form, the CDR3 reads TGTGCCAGCAGCGTCAGGGGGCCCGCCAACACCGGGGAGCTGTTTTTT.

This clone was recorded a few times. The J gene is TRBJ1-4, the V gene TRBV27; a possible D gene is TRBD1 (5 bases). V lost 6 bases and J 7 bases, leaving 12 bases between the germline ends. Germline V gene lookup returns CDR1 MNHEY and CDR2 SMNVEV (reference sequence). The CDR3 runs to 13 residues. For the CDR3, the DNA is TGTGCCAGCAGCGATCAGGGACGTGAAAAACTGTTTTTT. Translation: CASSDQGREKLFF.

V gene TRBV6-5 combines with J gene TRBJ2-2; tentatively, D is TRBD2 (5 bases). The V end was cut by 4 bases, the J end by 5 bases, with 11 bases between. The germline CDR1 and CDR2 sequences are MNHEY and SVGAGI. CDR3 length: 14 amino acids. In DNA, the CDR3 is TGTGCCAGCAGTTCCCATGGGGAGACCGGGGAGCTGTTTTTT. As protein: CASSSHGETGELFF.

The chain couples TRBV10-1 to TRBJ2-7; D is undetermined. Trimming pared 3 bases from V and 2 bases from J, leaving 5 bases between. This CDR3 contains 12 residues. The V gene's germline CDR1 is WNHNN and CDR2 SYGVQD (reference sequence). As DNA, the CDR3 is TGCGCCAGCAGTGACAGAGCCTACGAGCAGTACTTC. Translated: CASSDRAYEQYF.

This rearrangement joins TRBV6-1 to TRBJ1-5; D is perhaps TRBD1 (6 bases). The CDR3 spans 19 residues. V was clipped by 0 bases and J by 5 bases, with 23 bases between them. In germline, CDR1 is MNHNS, CDR2 SASEGT. The CDR3 is CASSEARNLGQIRYQPQHF. The CDR3 DNA follows: TGTGCCAGCAGTGAAGCTCGAAACTTAGGACAGATAAGATATCAGCCCCAGCATTTT.

The chain joins TRBV18 to TRBJ2-2; the match to TRBD1 covers 10 bases. J gave up 5 bases and V 5 bases, and 14 bases lay outside the gene matches. The CDR3 consists of 18 residues. Germline V CDR1 and CDR2: KGHSH, LQKENI. CDR3 amino acids: CASSSVARTGGITGELFF. As DNA, the CDR3 is TGTGCCAGCTCATCAGTCGCGAGGACAGGGGGTATTACCGGGGAGCTGTTTTTT. Supplemented by reference TRBV18 and TRBJ2-2, the full variable domain reads NAGVMQNPRHLVRRRGQEARLRCSPMKGHSHVYWYRQLPEEGLKFMVYLQKENIIDESGMPKERFSAEFPKEGPSILRIQQVVRGDSAAYFCASSSVARTGGITGELFFGEGSRLTVL.

V and J are TRBV7-6 and TRBJ2-2; no firm D call. The V gene's germline CDR1 is SGHVS and CDR2 FNYEAQ. The CDR3 totals 16 residues. With 2 bases removed from V and 1 base from J, the gap between germline ends came to 11 bases. DNA of the CDR3: TGTGCCAGCAGCTTAAGAGGCAGCTTGAACACCGGGGAGCTGTTTTTT. Amino acid sequence: CASSLRGSLNTGELFF.

The rearrangement links TRBV10-2 to TRBJ1-5; the D gene is possibly TRBD1 (5 bases). V dropped 1 base and J dropped 3 bases, with 10 bases sitting between them. CDR1 is WSHSY and CDR2 is SAAADI in the germline V gene. This CDR3 is built from 15 residues. The CDR3 spells CASSEFGDVNQPQHF. CDR3 sequence (DNA): TGCGCCAGCAGTGAGTTTGGGGACGTCAATCAGCCCCAGCATTTT.

The genes are TRBV23-1 and TRBJ2-1; tentatively, D is TRBD1 or TRBD2 (6 bases each). TRBV23-1 is an open reading frame whose function is uncertain. The CDR3 runs to 13 residues. V was clipped by 7 bases and J by 10 bases, with 17 bases between them. The CDR3 bases are TGCGCCAGCACCCGGGGGCCTCGTGGGGAGCAGTTCTTC. This sequence encodes CASTRGPRGEQFF.

The chain combines TRBV23-1 with TRBJ1-2; D is ambiguous. TRBV23-1 is marked as an open reading frame, function uncertain. Deletions cut 2 bases from V and 0 bases from J, with 19 bases between. The CDR3 is 18 amino acids. The CDR3 DNA reads TGCGCCAGCAGTCAAATCCGTAGGGCGGACCGTGCTAACTATGGCTACACCTTC. It is translated as CASSQIRRADRANYGYTF.

This clone was found once. The chain couples TRBV18 to TRBJ1-1; no reliable D call. V was cut by 4 bases and J by 11 bases, with 17 bases left in between. Germline-derived CDR1 and CDR2 are KGHSH and LQKENI. This CDR3 contains 13 residues. The CDR3 DNA follows: TGTGCCAGCTCACTAAGCCCTGGTCGGGAGGCTTTCTTT. It codes for CASSLSPGREAFF.

The chain links TRBV24-1 to TRBJ1-2; 8 bases fit TRBD1. CDR1 KGHDR and CDR2 SFDVKD come from the germline V gene. The ends lost 4 bases at V and 7 bases at J; junction bases unmatched: 13. The CDR3 loop spans 16 amino acids. CDR3 DNA sequence: TGTGCCACCAGTGACCGCCTTGGACAGGGAGGACGTGGCTACACCTTC. Protein product: CATSDRLGQGGRGYTF.

The chain combines TRBV5-1 with TRBJ2-3; 11 nucleotides agree with TRBD1. Germline CDR1 and CDR2: SGHRS and YFSETQ. This CDR3 spans 17 amino acids. The ends lost 4 bases at V and 3 bases at J; junction bases unmatched: 10. The CDR3 here is CASSPTGQGAITDTQYF. The CDR3 region has the DNA TGCGCCAGCAGCCCGACCGGACAGGGGGCAATAACAGATACGCAGTATTTT.

The chain uses TRBV4-1 and TRBJ2-2; a possible D gene is TRBD1 (6 bases). With 3 bases removed from V and 1 base from J, the gap between germline ends came to 12 bases. The CDR3 runs to 16 residues. Germline V gives CDR1 MGHRA, CDR2 YSYEKL. The CDR3 region is CASSQTGTKNTGELFF. CDR3 sequence (DNA): TGCGCCAGCAGCCAGACCGGGACAAAGAACACCGGGGAGCTGTTTTTT.

A few counts support this clone. The rearrangement links TRBV19 to TRBJ1-2; D may be TRBD1 (6 bases). The CDR3 covers 18 residues. Germline V gene lookup returns CDR1 LNHDA and CDR2 SQIVND (reference sequence). The V end was cut by 0 bases, the J end by 0 bases, with 17 bases between. Here the CDR3 DNA reads TGTGCCAGTAGTATAGATATGAGACAGGTGGTAACTAACTATGGCTACACCTTC. Protein: CASSIDMRQVVTNYGYTF.